Detailed here is one T cell receptor beta chain. The PCR used 60 Vbeta and 13 Jbeta primers. Method: immunoSEQ multiplex PCR; TCRdb's copy keeps in-frame clones and lacks some. The table shows over 75,000 clones, with around four fifths occurring only once. This specimen comes from a study of cytomegalovirus exposure and HLA in healthy donors. Germline lookup yields CDR1 GTSNPN and CDR2 SVGIG (reference sequence). This CDR3 region has 13 residues. The chain uses TRBV30 and TRBJ2-5, with D possibly matching TRBD1 (5 bases). The J call may not be correct, given that the DNA end is closer to TRBJ2-7. What was sequenced was PBMCs. The receptor comes from a man aged 50 to 59 in good health and CMV-seropositive. This chain's CDR3 is CATLRDPSYEQYF. CDR3 coding DNA: TGTGCCACCCTCAGGGATCCGTCCTACGAGCAGTACTTC.